What follows are 30 T cell receptor beta chains derived from one specimen sequenced in a study of cytomegalovirus exposure and HLA in healthy donors. Measured with immunoSEQ multiplex PCR; TCRdb has only the in-frame clones, and not every one. The sample carries about 98,000 clones, around nine tenths recorded once. Material for sequencing was PBMCs. Receptor source: a woman aged 25 to 39 in good health and CMV-seronegative.

This CDR3 is CASSFLDYSQETQYF. The CDR3 DNA reads TGCGCCAGCAGCTTTTTGGACTACTCCCAAGAGACCCAGTACTTC. The chain carries TRBV5-1 and TRBJ2-5, with D perhaps matching TRBD2 (6 bases). The CDR3 consists of 15 residues. V gave up 2 bases and J gave up 1 base, with 12 bases separating them. Germline V gene data show CDR1 as SGHRS and CDR2 as YFSETQ.

The rearrangement links TRBV27 to TRBJ2-2; 7 bases are shared with TRBD1. This CDR3 is 16 amino acids long. V lost 6 bases to trimming and J lost 4 bases; unmatched junction nucleotides: 11. Germline loops: CDR1 MNHEY, CDR2 SMNVEV (reference sequence). The CDR3 DNA sequence: TGTGCCAGCAGACTGTACCAGGGGGAGAGCACCGGGGAGCTGTTTTTT. Translation: CASRLYQGESTGELFF.

The sample holds a few counts of this clone. The chain is built from TRBV6-1 and TRBJ2-1; TRBD2 is a possible D gene (5 bases). Germline V gene lookup returns CDR1 MNHNS and CDR2 SASEGT. CDR3 length: 17 amino acids. The germline V and J ends were trimmed by 3 bases and 6 bases, with 21 bases remaining between them. This chain's CDR3 is CASSERTAGRYSNEQFF. In DNA, the CDR3 is TGTGCCAGCAGTGAGCGGACCGCGGGTAGATACAGCAATGAGCAGTTCTTC.

This sequence joins TRBV9 and TRBJ1-4; D might be TRBD1 (5 bases). Deletions cut 3 bases from V and 6 bases from J, with 15 bases between. CDR1 and CDR2 (germline): SGDLS, YYNGEE. CDR3 length: 15 residues. The CDR3 bases are TGTGCCAGCAGCGAGGGGACTCGGATTGATGAAAAACTGTTTTTT. Its translation: CASSEGTRIDEKLFF.

V is TRBV7-9 and J is TRBJ1-1, with D perhaps TRBD1 (5 bases). Trimming took 3 bases from V and 1 from J, leaving 9 bases between them. This CDR3 spans 14 amino acids. Germline loops: CDR1 SEHNR, CDR2 FQNEAQ (reference sequence). The CDR3: CASSFSQGNTEAFF. The CDR3 region has the DNA TGTGCCAGCAGCTTCTCCCAGGGGAACACTGAAGCTTTCTTT.

The chain recombines TRBV10-1 with TRBJ2-3; D is possibly TRBD1 (5 bases). Germline CDR1 reads WNHNN; CDR2 reads SYGVQD (reference sequence). The CDR3 is 13 residues long. Trimming pared 7 bases from V and 2 bases from J, leaving 10 bases between. The CDR3 nucleotides are TGCGCCAGCAAGGGGATCCTCACAGATACGCAGTATTTT. The encoded protein is CASKGILTDTQYF.

V and J are TRBV6-5 and TRBJ2-2; D unresolved. V lost 2 bases and J lost 6, with 7 bases in between. This CDR3 spans 13 amino acids. From germline, CDR1 is MNHEY and CDR2 SVGAGI. CDR3 bases: TGTGCCAGCAGTTACATATCTCCCGGGGAGCTGTTTTTT. Residues: CASSYISPGELFF.

The V and J genes are TRBV2 and TRBJ2-5, with TRBD1 as a possible D gene (7 bases). Germline V lookup: CDR1 SNHLY, CDR2 FYNNEI. V shed 11 bases and J shed 1 base, with 11 bases lying between them. The CDR3 length is 12 residues. In DNA form, the CDR3 reads TGTGCCGGCGGGACAGTCCAAGAGACCCAGTACTTC. Translated: CAGGTVQETQYF.

The CDR3 DNA reads as TGTGCCAGCAGACCAAAACCGGGAGCGATTTCCTACGAGCAGTACTTC. The encoded protein is CASRPKPGAISYEQYF. The chain combines TRBV14 with TRBJ2-7; D may be TRBD2 (6 bases). There are 16 residues in the CDR3. The ends were cut back, 6 bases at V and 1 base at J, with 19 bases in the middle. In germline, CDR1 is SGHDN, CDR2 FVKESK.

The gene calls are TRBV4-3 and TRBJ2-1; 7 bases are shared with TRBD2. The junction had 4 bases not matched to a gene; V was cut back by 3 bases and J by 8 bases. Germline V gives CDR1 LGHNA, CDR2 YSLEER. This CDR3 contains 13 residues. CDR3 DNA: TGCGCCAGCAGCCATCTCCTAGCGGATGAGCAGTTCTTC. Translated: CASSHLLADEQFF.

In this sample, this clone turned up a few times. The rearrangement uses TRBV7-3 and TRBJ2-3, with 8 bases identical to TRBD1. Germline assignment: CDR1 SGHTA and CDR2 FQGTGA. The V and J ends lost 4 bases and 4 bases, in that order; junction bases with no gene match: 7. This CDR3 is 15 amino acids long. Written as DNA, the CDR3 is TGTGCCAGCAGCTCGGACAGGGTTAGGGCAGATACGCAGTATTTT. This codes for CASSSDRVRADTQYF.

This chain connects TRBV6-1 to TRBJ1-1; 9 nucleotides align to TRBD1. The trim removed 2 bases at V and 1 base at J, leaving 5 bases unmatched. The CDR3 runs to 16 residues. Looked up from germline, CDR1 is MNHNS and CDR2 is SASEGT. The CDR3 DNA follows: TGTGCCAGCAGTGAAACGGTGGGACAGGGGAACACTGAAGCTTTCTTT. It encodes CASSETVGQGNTEAFF.

The chain uses TRBV7-9 and TRBJ1-1; no clear D. Trimming pared 7 bases from V and 4 bases from J, leaving 13 bases between. Germline V gene sequence: CDR1 SEHNR, CDR2 FQNEAQ (reference sequence). The CDR3 is made up of 13 amino acids. The CDR3 here is CASNEGVGTEAFF. The CDR3 DNA reads as TGTGCCAGCAACGAGGGTGTAGGCACTGAAGCTTTCTTT.

V usage is TRBV6-1 and J usage is TRBJ2-5; 12 bases fit TRBD1. Germline trimming cut 5 bases from V and 0 bases from J; bases unmatched to any gene: 4. Germline loops: CDR1 MNHNS, CDR2 SASEGT. This CDR3 spans 16 amino acids. This CDR3 reads CASSQGTGGYQETQYF. The CDR3 coding sequence is TGTGCCAGCAGTCAAGGGACAGGGGGCTACCAAGAGACCCAGTACTTC.

The chain recombines TRBV10-1 with TRBJ2-3, with 12 bases matching TRBD2. With V trimmed by 8 bases and J by 0 bases, 6 bases remained unmatched. The CDR3 has 16 residues. CDR1 and CDR2 (germline): WNHNN, SYGVQD (reference sequence). The CDR3 loop reads CASFTTSGGSTDTQYF. The CDR3 DNA sequence: TGCGCCAGCTTCACGACTAGCGGGGGAAGCACAGATACGCAGTATTTT.

This rearrangement joins TRBV6-1 to TRBJ2-7; possibly TRBD2 for D (7 bases). V dropped 4 bases and J dropped 3 bases, with 16 bases sitting between them. The CDR3 runs 15 residues. Germline V CDR1 and CDR2: MNHNS, SASEGT. The CDR3 protein is CASSVAGGQHYEQYF. The CDR3, as DNA: TGTGCCAGCAGTGTAGCGGGTGGACAGCACTACGAGCAGTACTTC.

The rearrangement joins TRBV5-6 to TRBJ1-5; D unresolved. Germline values: CDR1 SGHDT, CDR2 YYEEEE. Trimming stripped 0 bases from V and 9 bases from J, with 7 bases between. This CDR3 spans 12 amino acids. The CDR3 is CASSLGTRPQHF. The DNA of the CDR3 is TGTGCCAGCAGCTTGGGAACACGGCCCCAGCATTTT.

In nucleotides, the CDR3 is TGCACCAGCAGCCAAGATCGAGCTCGGGTAACGCAGCCCCAGCATTTT. It specifies CTSSQDRARVTQPQHF. This sequence joins TRBV1 and TRBJ1-5. TRBV1 is annotated as a pseudogene. The CDR3 has 16 amino acids.

This clone was observed once. J is TRBJ1-6 and V is TRBV19; the D is unclear. CDR3 length equals 15 residues. V shed 6 bases and J shed 9 bases, with 18 bases lying between them. Germline V CDR1 and CDR2: LNHDA, SQIVND (reference sequence). CDR3 amino acids: CASRSEELPGSPLHF. The CDR3 DNA reads as TGTGCCAGTAGATCAGAGGAACTCCCCGGTTCACCCCTCCACTTT.

The V call is TRBV5-1, the J call TRBJ1-2; 10 bases match TRBD1. This CDR3 region has 15 residues. V trimming: 4 bases; J trimming: 4 bases; junction bases outside the gene matches: 7. Germline loops: CDR1 SGHRS, CDR2 YFSETQ. This CDR3 reads CASSLGTGDSYGYTF. CDR3 nucleotide sequence: TGCGCCAGCAGCCTCGGGACAGGGGATTCCTATGGCTACACCTTC. Full variable domain (missing parts from reference TRBV5-1 and TRBJ1-2): KAGVTQTPRYLIKTRGQQVTLSCSPISGHRSVSWYQQTPGQGLQFLFEYFSETQRNKGNFPGRFSGRQFSNSRSEMNVSTLELGDSALYLCASSLGTGDSYGYTFGSGTRLTVV.

V gene TRBV29-1 combines with J gene TRBJ1-3; D gene ambiguous. Trimming removed 4 bases at V and 0 bases at J, with 13 bases between. CDR1 SQVTM and CDR2 ANQGSEA come from the germline V gene. The CDR3 runs 15 residues. The CDR3 here is CSVGGSAVSGNTIYF. CDR3 nucleotides: TGCAGCGTTGGAGGGTCGGCCGTCTCTGGAAACACCATATATTTT.

The chain couples TRBV5-1 to TRBJ2-7, with a weak D call TRBD1 (5 bases). Between the trimmed V and J ends, which lost 1 base and 3 bases, there was a span of 17 bases. This CDR3 region has 16 residues. CDR1 is SGHRS, CDR2 YFSETQ, per germline. CDR3 loop: CASSLPSNRNSYEQYF. CDR3 DNA sequence: TGCGCCAGCAGCTTGCCTTCAAACAGGAACAGCTACGAGCAGTACTTC.

V usage is TRBV29-1 and J usage is TRBJ1-5; no firm D call. The CDR3 totals 14 residues. The germline V gene has CDR1 SQVTM and CDR2 ANQGSEA. V lost 6 bases and J 2 bases, leaving 14 bases between the germline ends. The CDR3 is CSVRTPDGNQPQHF. CDR3 bases: TGCAGCGTCCGGACTCCGGACGGCAATCAGCCCCAGCATTTT.

The chain has TRBV7-2 and TRBJ2-2; D gene ambiguous. The germline gives CDR1 SGHTA, CDR2 FQGNSA. Trimming left V 5 bases short and J 6 bases short, with 10 bases between. This CDR3 spans 13 amino acids. CDR3 amino acids: CASSARSAGELFF. CDR3 nucleotide sequence: TGTGCCAGCAGCGCCCGGAGCGCCGGGGAGCTGTTTTTT.

V usage is TRBV28 and J usage is TRBJ2-7; D might be TRBD2 (6 bases). V was shortened by 10 bases and J by 0 bases, with 22 bases between the two germline ends. The CDR3 runs 16 residues. Germline V CDR1 and CDR2: MDHEN, SYDVKM. The chain's CDR3 is CATPGVPWGPSYEQYF. In nucleotides, the CDR3 is TGTGCCACCCCGGGGGTTCCGTGGGGACCCTCCTACGAGCAGTACTTC. The full variable domain, its missing parts supplied by reference TRBV28 and TRBJ2-7, is DVKVTQSSRYLVKRTGEKVFLECVQDMDHENMFWYRQDPGLGLRLIYFSYDVKMKEKGDIPEGYSVSREKKERFSLILESASTNQTSMYLCATPGVPWGPSYEQYFGPGTRLTVT.

The rearrangement uses TRBV11-2 and TRBJ2-4; 9 nucleotides match TRBD2. The ends lost 5 bases at V and 0 bases at J; junction bases unmatched: 8. This CDR3 has 17 amino acids. Germline assignment: CDR1 SGHAT and CDR2 FQNNGV. The CDR3 reads CASSPRGGGVAKNIQYF. The DNA of the CDR3 is TGTGCCAGCAGCCCGCGGGGCGGGGGGGTAGCCAAAAACATTCAGTACTTC.

This chain links TRBV6-6 with TRBJ1-5; TRBD1 matches at 8 bases. Germline CDR1 is MNHNY and CDR2 is SVGAGI (reference sequence). CDR3 length equals 13 residues. V gave up 10 bases and J gave up 2 bases; unmatched junction bases: 4. DNA for the CDR3: TGTGCCACCTGGGGACAGGGCAATCAGCCCCAGCATTTT. It specifies CATWGQGNQPQHF.

This rearrangement joins TRBV7-9 to TRBJ2-1; tentatively, D is TRBD2 (5 bases). Germline V gives CDR1 SEHNR, CDR2 FQNEAQ (reference sequence). Trimming removed 3 bases at V and 7 bases at J, with 13 bases between. The CDR3 runs 14 residues. The CDR3 coding sequence is TGTGCCAGCAGCTTGAGTTTTGGAGGAAATGAGCAGTTCTTC. It translates to CASSLSFGGNEQFF. Full variable domain (rest looked up from reference TRBV7-9 and TRBJ2-1): DTGVSQNPRHKITKRGQNVTFRCDPISEHNRLYWYRQTLGQGPEFLTYFQNEAQLEKSRLLSDRFSAERPKGSFSTLEIQRTEQGDSAMYLCASSLSFGGNEQFFGPGTRLTVL.

CDR3 loop: CASSLSGGVTDTQYF. Written as DNA, the CDR3 is TGTGCCAGCAGTTTGAGCGGGGGAGTCACAGATACGCAGTATTTT. This chain joins TRBV6-5 and TRBJ2-3; 8 nucleotides align to TRBD2. The junction had 5 bases not matched to a gene; V was cut back by 4 bases and J by 2 bases. CDR1 MNHEY and CDR2 SVGAGI come from the germline V gene. The CDR3 runs to 15 residues.

The chain couples TRBV28 to TRBJ2-3; D is possibly TRBD2 (5 bases). Germline V gives CDR1 MDHEN, CDR2 SYDVKM. The V gene lost 3 bases and the J gene lost 0 bases, with 10 bases spanning the gap. This CDR3 comprises 15 residues. The CDR3 sequence is CASSFVRTSTDTQYF. The CDR3 bases are TGTGCCAGCAGTTTCGTAAGGACTAGCACAGATACGCAGTATTTT.